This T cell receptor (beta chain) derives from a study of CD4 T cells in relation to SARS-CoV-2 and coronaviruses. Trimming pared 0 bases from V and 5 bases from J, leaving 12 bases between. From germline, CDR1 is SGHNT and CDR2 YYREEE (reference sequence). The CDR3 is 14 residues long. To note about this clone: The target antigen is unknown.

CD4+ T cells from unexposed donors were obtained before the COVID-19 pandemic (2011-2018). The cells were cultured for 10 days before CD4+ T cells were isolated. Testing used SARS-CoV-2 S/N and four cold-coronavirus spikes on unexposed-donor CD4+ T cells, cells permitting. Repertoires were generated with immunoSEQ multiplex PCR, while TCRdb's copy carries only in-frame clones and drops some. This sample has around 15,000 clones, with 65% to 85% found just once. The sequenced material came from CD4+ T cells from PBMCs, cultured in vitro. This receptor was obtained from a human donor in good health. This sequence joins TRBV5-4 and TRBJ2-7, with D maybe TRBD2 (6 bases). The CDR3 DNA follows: TGTGCCAGCAGCTTGGTTGGCGGGATCGACGAGCAGTACTTC. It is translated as CASSLVGGIDEQYF.